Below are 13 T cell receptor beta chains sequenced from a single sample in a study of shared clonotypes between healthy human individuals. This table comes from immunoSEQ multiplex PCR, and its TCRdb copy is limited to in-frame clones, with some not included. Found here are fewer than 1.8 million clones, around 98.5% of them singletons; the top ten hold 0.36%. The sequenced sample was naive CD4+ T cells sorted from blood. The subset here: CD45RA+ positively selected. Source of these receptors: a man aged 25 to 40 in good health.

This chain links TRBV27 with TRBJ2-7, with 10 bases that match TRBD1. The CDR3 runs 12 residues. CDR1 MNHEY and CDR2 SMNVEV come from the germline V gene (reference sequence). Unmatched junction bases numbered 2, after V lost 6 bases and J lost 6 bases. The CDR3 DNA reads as TGTGCCAGCAGGACAGGGGGCTTCGAGCAGTACTTC. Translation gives CASRTGGFEQYF.

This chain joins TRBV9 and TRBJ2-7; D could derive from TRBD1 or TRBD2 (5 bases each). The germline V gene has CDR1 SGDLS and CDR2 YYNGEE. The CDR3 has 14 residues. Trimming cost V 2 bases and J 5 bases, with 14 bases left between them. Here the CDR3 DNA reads TGTGCCAGCAGCGTCGGGGACGCTCGCGACGAGCAGTACTTC. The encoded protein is CASSVGDARDEQYF.

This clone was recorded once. The CDR3 here is CASSYPDRGRTDTQYF. CDR3 nucleotide sequence: TGTGCCAGCAGTTACCCGGACAGGGGGCGGACAGATACGCAGTATTTT. This chain uses TRBV6-6 with TRBJ2-3, with 11 bases that match TRBD1. J was trimmed by 3 bases and V by 2 bases; bases with no gene match: 4. CDR3 size: 16 residues. CDR1 is MNHNY and CDR2 is SVGAGI in the germline V gene (reference sequence).

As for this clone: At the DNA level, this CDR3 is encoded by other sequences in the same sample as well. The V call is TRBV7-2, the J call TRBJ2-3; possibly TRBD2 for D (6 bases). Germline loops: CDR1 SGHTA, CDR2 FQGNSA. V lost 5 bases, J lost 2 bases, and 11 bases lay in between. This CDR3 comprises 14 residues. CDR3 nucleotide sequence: TGTGCCAGCAGCCTTGGGACTTACACAGATACGCAGTATTTT. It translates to CASSLGTYTDTQYF.

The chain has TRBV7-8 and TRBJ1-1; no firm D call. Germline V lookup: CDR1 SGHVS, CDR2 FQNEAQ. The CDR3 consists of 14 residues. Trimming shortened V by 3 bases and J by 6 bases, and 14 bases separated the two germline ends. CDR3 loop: CASSFYKGMAEAFF. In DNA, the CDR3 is TGTGCCAGCAGCTTTTATAAGGGAATGGCTGAAGCTTTCTTT.

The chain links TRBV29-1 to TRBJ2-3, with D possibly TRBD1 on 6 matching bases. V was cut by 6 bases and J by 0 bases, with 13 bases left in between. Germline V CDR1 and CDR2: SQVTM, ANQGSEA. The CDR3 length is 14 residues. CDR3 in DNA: TGCAGCGTCGTTAACAGGGATAGCACAGATACGCAGTATTTT. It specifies CSVVNRDSTDTQYF.

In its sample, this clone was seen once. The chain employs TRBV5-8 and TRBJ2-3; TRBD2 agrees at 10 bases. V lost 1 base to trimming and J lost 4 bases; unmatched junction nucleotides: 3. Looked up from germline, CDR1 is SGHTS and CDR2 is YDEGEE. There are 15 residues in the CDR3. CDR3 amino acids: CASSLLAGVADTQYF. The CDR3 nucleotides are TGTGCCAGCAGCTTGCTAGCGGGAGTAGCAGATACGCAGTATTTT.

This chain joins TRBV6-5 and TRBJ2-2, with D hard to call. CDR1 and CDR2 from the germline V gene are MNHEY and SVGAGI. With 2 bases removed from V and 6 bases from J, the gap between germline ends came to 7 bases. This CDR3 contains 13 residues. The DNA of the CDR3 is TGTGCCAGCAGTTACGTTTCGGCCGGGGAGCTGTTTTTT. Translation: CASSYVSAGELFF.

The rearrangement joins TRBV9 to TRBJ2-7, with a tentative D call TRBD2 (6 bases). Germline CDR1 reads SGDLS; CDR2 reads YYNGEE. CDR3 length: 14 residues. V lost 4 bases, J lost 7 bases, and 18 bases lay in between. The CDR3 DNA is TGTGCCAGCAGCATCGGACCTACCGCGGGGGAGCAGTACTTC. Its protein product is CASSIGPTAGEQYF.

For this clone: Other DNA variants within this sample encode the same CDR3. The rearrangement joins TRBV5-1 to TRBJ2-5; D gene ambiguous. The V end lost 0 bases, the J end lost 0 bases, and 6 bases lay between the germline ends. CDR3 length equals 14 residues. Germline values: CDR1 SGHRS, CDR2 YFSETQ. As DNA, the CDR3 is TGCGCCAGCAGCTTGGTGGGCAACCAAGAGACCCAGTACTTC. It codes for CASSLVGNQETQYF.

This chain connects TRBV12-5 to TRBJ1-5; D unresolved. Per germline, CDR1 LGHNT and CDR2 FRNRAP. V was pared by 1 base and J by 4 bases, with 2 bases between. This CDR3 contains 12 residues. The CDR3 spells CASGLANQPQHF. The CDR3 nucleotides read TGTGCTAGTGGTTTGGCGAATCAGCCCCAGCATTTT.

The CDR3 DNA reads as TGTGCCAGCAGCATTACCCCAGGGACCAATGAGCAGTTCTTC. Protein sequence: CASSITPGTNEQFF. This chain joins TRBV9 and TRBJ2-1; D may be TRBD1 or TRBD2 (5 bases each). Germline V gene sequence: CDR1 SGDLS, CDR2 YYNGEE. CDR3 size: 14 residues. V lost 4 bases, J lost 6 bases, and 14 bases lay in between.

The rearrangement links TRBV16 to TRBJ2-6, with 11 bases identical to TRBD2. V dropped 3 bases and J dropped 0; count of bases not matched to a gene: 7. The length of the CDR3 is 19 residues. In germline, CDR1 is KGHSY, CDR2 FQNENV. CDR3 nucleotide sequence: TGTGCCAGCAGCCATCTAATAACTAGCGGGAGCTCTGGGGCCAACGTCCTGACTTTC. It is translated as CASSHLITSGSSGANVLTF.